This T cell receptor (beta chain) comes out of a study of blood T cells in healthy people across ages. Germline CDR1 is MNHEY and CDR2 is SVGAGI. V was clipped by 6 bases and J by 0 bases, with 9 bases between them. The CDR3 contains 14 residues. Combining a sample-barcoded 5' primer with a J-beta primer mix, a second PCR ran for roughly 7 to 12 cycles. TCRdb used MiXCR to reprocess the 5' RACE reads, holding one entry per CDR3 protein. The table lists about 500,000 distinct CDR3 sequences, under 30% of them singletons. This sample also belongs to another study, concerning T cells of mothers and their children. That paper adds: Slightly, though not significantly, more overlap was seen in related than in unrelated mother-child pairs.

The gene calls are TRBV6-5 and TRBJ1-5, with D possibly TRBD1 on 6 matching bases. The specimen sequenced was blood. The TCR originated in a boy aged 5-17 years in good health. The chain's CDR3 is CASSQGHSNQPQHF. Written as DNA, the CDR3 is TGTGCCAGCAGCCAGGGACATAGCAATCAGCCCCAGCATTTT.